This entry concerns a single T cell receptor beta chain. The data were obtained in a study of monozygotic twins with inflammatory bowel disease. The germline V gene encodes CDR1 SGHRS and CDR2 YFSETQ. The CDR3 is 17 residues long. Each CDR3 protein gets one entry in TCRdb, which reprocessed the 5' RACE reads and gives no DNA. This table lists over 350,000 distinct CDR3 sequences. V usage is TRBV5-1 and J usage is TRBJ1-1; TCRdb designates TRBD1, a call that cannot be tested without DNA. The clonotype originates from a human donor with ulcerative colitis or Crohn's disease, or a healthy co-twin of an affected twin (not recorded which). Sequencing was carried out using blood. CDR3 sequence: CASSLQRTATVDTEAFF.